This entry is about one T cell receptor beta chain. This sample is drawn from a study of cytomegalovirus exposure and HLA in healthy donors. CDR1 is SGHTS and CDR2 is YDEGEE in the germline V gene. CDR3 length: 13 residues. V was cut by 2 bases and J by 4 bases, with 8 bases left in between. The PCR was carried out with 60 Vbeta primers and 13 Jbeta primers. Here immunoSEQ multiplex PCR was the method, and the copy in TCRdb shows in-frame clones only, minus some. This sample has 130,000 or so clones, with around 8.5% found just once. The sequenced sample was PBMCs. This chain links TRBV5-8 with TRBJ2-3; TRBD1 might be the D (7 bases). This sequence was found in a man between 40 and 49 years old in good health and CMV-seronegative. This CDR3 is CASSFRGADTQYF. The CDR3 coding sequence is TGTGCCAGCAGCTTCAGGGGGGCAGATACGCAGTATTTT.